This T cell receptor beta chain was recovered during a study of control samples from healthy donors and cancer patients. Produced via immunoSEQ multiplex PCR; TCRdb's table is partial and in-frame only. The sample yields about 130,000 clones, around 90% seen once. The CDR3 contains 13 residues. The V end lost 8 bases, the J end lost 5 bases, and 13 bases lay between the germline ends. Germline V CDR1 and CDR2: ENHRY, SYGVKD. The J gene is TRBJ2-1, the V gene TRBV10-3, with D tentatively TRBD2 (6 bases). This receptor was identified in a man in his late teens or twenties in good health. Sequences were obtained from blood. CDR3 in amino acids: CAIGGGAHNEQFF. The CDR3 DNA follows: TGTGCCATCGGCGGCGGGGCCCACAATGAGCAGTTCTTC.